The T cell receptor (beta chain) under discussion was sequenced for a study of molecular identifiers for immune sequencing clone quantification. The CDR3 sequence is 15 residues long. CDR1 is SGDLS and CDR2 is YYNGEE in the germline V gene. The authors built bulk TCR libraries by previously described methods with listed TCR primers. TCRdb reanalysed the PCR reads using MiXCR and keeps one entry per CDR3 protein. The data hold nearly 55,000 distinct CDR3 sequences, with approximately 34% observed a single time. To note about this clonotype: Its ends do not fully match the called genes, so a read error is possible.

This receptor was obtained from a human donor in good health. Some libraries in this study had Jurkat cell RNA spiked in. The specimen sequenced was naive CD8+ T cells from blood, with Jurkat cell RNA spiked in. Subset: FACS-sorted CD8+CD4-CCR7+CD45RA+ naive T cells. The J gene is TRBJ1-1, the V gene TRBV9; D gene uncertain. The CDR3 DNA is TGTGCCAGCAGCGTAGACTACCTGTGGAACACTGAACCTTTCTTT. Translation gives CASSVDYLWNTEPFF.